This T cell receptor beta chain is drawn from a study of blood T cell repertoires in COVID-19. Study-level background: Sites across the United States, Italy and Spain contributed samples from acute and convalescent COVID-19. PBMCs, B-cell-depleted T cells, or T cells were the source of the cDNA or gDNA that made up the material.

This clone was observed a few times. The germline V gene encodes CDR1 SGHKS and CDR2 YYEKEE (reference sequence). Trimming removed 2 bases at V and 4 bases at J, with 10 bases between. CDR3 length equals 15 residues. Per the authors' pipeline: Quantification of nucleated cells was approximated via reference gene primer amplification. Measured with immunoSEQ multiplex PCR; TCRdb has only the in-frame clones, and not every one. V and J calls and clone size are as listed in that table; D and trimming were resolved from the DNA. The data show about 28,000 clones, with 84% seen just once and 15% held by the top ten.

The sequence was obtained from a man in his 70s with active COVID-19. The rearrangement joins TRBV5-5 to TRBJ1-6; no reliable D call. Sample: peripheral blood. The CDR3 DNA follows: TGTGCCAGCAGCTTAGAACAGTTTTATAATTCACCCCTCCACTTT. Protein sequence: CASSLEQFYNSPLHF.